Detailed here is one T cell receptor beta chain. Its antigen is currently unknown. This record comes from a study of cytomegalovirus exposure and HLA in healthy donors. Study results and limitations: While the bulk of TCR sequences proved rare, some public TCRs turned up in many donors. Later work found most CMV-associated TCR beta chains apparently HLA-restricted. The productive fraction for most TCR beta V segments was about 87% or about 30% in an earlier analysis.

Looked up from germline, CDR1 is LGHNA and CDR2 is YNFKEQ. The CDR3 loop spans 16 amino acids. V lost 0 bases, J lost 3 bases, and 3 bases stayed unmatched. PCR primers comprised 60 Vbeta and 13 Jbeta primers. Repertoires were generated with immunoSEQ multiplex PCR, while TCRdb's copy carries only in-frame clones and drops some. The sample shows approximately 160,000 clones, 65% to 80% of them seen only once. Sequenced: PBMCs. This chain uses TRBV4-2 with TRBJ2-1; 9 positions agree with TRBD2. This receptor was obtained from a man aged 18 to 29 in good health and CMV-seropositive. The CDR3, as DNA: TGTGCCAGCAGCCAAGATTCTAGCGGGAACTACAATGAGCAGTTCTTC. This encodes CASSQDSSGNYNEQFF.